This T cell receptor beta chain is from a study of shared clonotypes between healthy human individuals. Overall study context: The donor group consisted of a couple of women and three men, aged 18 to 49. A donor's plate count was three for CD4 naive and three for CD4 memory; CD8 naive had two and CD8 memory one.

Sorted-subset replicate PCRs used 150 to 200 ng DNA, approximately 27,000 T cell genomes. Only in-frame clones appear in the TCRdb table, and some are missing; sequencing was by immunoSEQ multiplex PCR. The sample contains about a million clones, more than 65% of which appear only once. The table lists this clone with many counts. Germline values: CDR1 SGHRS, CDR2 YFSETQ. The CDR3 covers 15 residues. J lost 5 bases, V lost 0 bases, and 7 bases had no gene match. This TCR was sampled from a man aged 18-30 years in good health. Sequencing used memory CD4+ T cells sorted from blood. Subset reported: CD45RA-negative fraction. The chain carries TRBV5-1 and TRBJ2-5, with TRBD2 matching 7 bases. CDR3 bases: TGCGCCAGCAGCTTGGCACGGGGGGTTTACGAGACCCAGTACTTC. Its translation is CASSLARGVYETQYF.